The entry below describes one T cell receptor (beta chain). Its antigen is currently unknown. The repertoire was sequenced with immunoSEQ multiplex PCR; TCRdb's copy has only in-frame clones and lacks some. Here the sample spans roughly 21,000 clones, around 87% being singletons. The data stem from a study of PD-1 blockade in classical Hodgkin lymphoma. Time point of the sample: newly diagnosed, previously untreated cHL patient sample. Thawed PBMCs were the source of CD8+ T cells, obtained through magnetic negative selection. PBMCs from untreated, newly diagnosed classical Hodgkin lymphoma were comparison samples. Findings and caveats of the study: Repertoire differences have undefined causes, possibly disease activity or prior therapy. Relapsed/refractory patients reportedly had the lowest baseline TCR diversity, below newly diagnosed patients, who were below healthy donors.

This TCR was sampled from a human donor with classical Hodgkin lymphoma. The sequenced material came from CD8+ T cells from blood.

DNA for the CDR3: TGCGCCAGCAGCGACCGGGACAGGGGTCATCAGCCCCAGCATTTT. Translating it yields CASSDRDRGHQPQHF. The V and J genes are TRBV4-1 and TRBJ1-5; 10 bases are a match to TRBD1. With V trimmed by 5 bases and J by 5 bases, 6 bases remained unmatched. The CDR3 length is 15 residues. Germline-derived CDR1 and CDR2 are MGHRA and YSYEKL.